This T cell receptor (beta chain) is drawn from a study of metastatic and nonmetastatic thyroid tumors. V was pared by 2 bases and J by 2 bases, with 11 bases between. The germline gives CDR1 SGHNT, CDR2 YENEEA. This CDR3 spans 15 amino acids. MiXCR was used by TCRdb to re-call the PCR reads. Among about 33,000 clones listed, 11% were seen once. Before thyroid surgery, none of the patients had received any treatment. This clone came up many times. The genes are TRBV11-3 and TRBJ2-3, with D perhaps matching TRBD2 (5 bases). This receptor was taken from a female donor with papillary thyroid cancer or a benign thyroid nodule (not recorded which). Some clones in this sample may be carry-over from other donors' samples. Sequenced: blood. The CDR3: CASSLRTGNTDTQYF. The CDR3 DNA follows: TGTGCCAGCAGCTTACGGACTGGAAACACAGATACGCAGTATTTT.